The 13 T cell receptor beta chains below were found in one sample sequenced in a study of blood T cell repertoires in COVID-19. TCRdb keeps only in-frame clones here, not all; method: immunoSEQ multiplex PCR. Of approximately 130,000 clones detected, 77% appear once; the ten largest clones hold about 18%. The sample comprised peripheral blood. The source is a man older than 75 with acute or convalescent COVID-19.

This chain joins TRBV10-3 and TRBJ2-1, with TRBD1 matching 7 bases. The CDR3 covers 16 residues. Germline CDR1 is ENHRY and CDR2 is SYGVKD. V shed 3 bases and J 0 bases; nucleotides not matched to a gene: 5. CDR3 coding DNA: TGTGCCATCAGTGATAAGGGGGCGAGCTCCTACAATGAGCAGTTCTTC. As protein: CAISDKGASSYNEQFF.

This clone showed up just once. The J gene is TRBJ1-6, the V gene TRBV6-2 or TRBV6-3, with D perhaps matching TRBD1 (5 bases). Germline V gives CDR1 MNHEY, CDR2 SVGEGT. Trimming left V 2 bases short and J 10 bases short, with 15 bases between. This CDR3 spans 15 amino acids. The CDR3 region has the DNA TGTGCCAGCAGTTACCCCAGGGTCCCCGGATCACCCCTCCACTTT. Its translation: CASSYPRVPGSPLHF.

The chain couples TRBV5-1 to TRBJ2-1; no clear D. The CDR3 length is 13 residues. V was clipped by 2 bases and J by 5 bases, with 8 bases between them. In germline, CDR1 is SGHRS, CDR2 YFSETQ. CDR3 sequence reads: CASSFSWDNEQFF. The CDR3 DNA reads TGCGCCAGCAGCTTTAGCTGGGACAATGAGCAGTTCTTC.

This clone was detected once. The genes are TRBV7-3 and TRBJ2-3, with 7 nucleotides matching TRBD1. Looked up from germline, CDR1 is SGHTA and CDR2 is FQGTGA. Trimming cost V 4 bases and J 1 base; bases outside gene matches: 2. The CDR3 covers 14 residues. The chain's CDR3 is CASSSGQGTDTQYF. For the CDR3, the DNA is TGTGCCAGCAGCTCAGGACAGGGCACAGATACGCAGTATTTT.

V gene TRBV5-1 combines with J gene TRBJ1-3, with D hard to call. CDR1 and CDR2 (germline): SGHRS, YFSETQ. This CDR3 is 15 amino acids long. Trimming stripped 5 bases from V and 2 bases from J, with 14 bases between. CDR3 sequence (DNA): TGCGCCAGCAGGAAGGACGGGGAGGCTGGAAACACCATATATTTT. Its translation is CASRKDGEAGNTIYF.

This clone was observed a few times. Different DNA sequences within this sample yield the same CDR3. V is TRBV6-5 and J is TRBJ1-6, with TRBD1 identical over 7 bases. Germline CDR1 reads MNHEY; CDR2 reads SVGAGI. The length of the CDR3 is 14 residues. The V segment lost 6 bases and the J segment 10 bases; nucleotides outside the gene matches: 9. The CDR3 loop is CASRSTGVRSPLHF. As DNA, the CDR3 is TGTGCCAGCAGATCTACAGGGGTGCGATCACCCCTCCACTTT.

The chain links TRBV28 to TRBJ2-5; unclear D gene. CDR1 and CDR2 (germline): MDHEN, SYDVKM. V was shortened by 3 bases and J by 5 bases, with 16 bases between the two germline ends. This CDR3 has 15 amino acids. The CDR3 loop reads CASSLYLAVEETQYF. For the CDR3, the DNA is TGTGCCAGCAGTTTGTATTTAGCCGTTGAGGAGACCCAGTACTTC.

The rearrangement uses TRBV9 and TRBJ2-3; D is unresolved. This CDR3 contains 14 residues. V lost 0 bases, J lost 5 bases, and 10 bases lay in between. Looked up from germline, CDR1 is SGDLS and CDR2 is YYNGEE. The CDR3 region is CASSVAVSGDTQYF. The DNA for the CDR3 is TGTGCCAGCAGCGTAGCTGTTTCCGGAGATACGCAGTATTTT. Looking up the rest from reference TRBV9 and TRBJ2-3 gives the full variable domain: DSGVTQTPKHLITATGQRVTLRCSPRSGDLSVYWYQQSLDQGLQFLIQYYNGEERAKGNILERFSAQQFPDLHSELNLSSLELGDSALYFCASSVAVSGDTQYFGPGTRLTVL.

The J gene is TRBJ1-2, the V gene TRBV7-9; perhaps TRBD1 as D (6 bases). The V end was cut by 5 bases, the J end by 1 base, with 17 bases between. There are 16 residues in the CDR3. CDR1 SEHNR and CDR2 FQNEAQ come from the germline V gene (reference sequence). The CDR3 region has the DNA TGTGCCAGCAGCCTACCTACAGGGATTTATAACTATGGCTACACCTTC. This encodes CASSLPTGIYNYGYTF.

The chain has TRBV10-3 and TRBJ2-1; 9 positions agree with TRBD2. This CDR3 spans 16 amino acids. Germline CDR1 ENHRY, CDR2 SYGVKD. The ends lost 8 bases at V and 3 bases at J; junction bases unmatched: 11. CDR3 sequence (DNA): TGTGCCATCGGCCTCTCGGGGCGGGGGGGCTACAATGAGCAGTTCTTC. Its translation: CAIGLSGRGGYNEQFF.

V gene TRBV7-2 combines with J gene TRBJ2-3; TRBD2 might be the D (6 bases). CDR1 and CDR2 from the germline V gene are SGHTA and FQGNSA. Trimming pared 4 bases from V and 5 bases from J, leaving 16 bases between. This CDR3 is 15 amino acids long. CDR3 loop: CASSSWGGAGDTQYF. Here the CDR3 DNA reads TGTGCCAGCAGCTCCTGGGGCGGGGCTGGAGATACGCAGTATTTT.

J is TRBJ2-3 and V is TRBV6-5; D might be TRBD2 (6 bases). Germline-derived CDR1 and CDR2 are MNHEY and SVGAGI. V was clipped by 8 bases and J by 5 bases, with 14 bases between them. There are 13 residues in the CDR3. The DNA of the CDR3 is TGTGCCAGCGCGAAGGGAGCGGGAGATACGCAGTATTTT. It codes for CASAKGAGDTQYF.

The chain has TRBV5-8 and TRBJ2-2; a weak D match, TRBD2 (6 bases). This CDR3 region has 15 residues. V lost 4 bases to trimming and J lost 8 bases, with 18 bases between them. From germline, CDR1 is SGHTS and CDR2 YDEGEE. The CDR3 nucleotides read TGTGCCAGCAGCCTGGGAGGTTCCCCGGGGGGGGAGCTGTTTTTT. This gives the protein CASSLGGSPGGELFF.